Listed below are T cell receptor beta chains from one sample, sequenced in a study of blood T cell repertoires in COVID-19. Profiled with immunoSEQ multiplex PCR; TCRdb holds only in-frame clones, not every one. The sample lists about 130,000 clones; roughly four fifths were seen once. Sequencing was performed on peripheral blood. The receptor set was obtained from a man aged 40-55 years with active or convalescent COVID-19. Both conserved end residues are trimmed from each CDR3.

CDR3 protein: ASSSLGGDSNQPQH
V gene: TRBV5-6
J gene: TRBJ1-5

CDR3 protein: ASEERGGSTDTQY
V gene: TRBV5-1
J gene: TRBJ2-3

CDR3 protein: ASSRGTGSNQPQH
V gene: TRBV5-1
J gene: TRBJ1-5

CDR3 protein: ASSPRGTGVETQY
V gene: TRBV11-2
J gene: TRBJ2-5

CDR3 protein: ASSFSIGQGYGYT
V gene: TRBV28
J gene: TRBJ1-2

CDR3 protein: AITSGQGGPYEQY
V gene: TRBV10-3
J gene: TRBJ2-7

CDR3 protein: ATSRGITAQGNQPQH
V gene: TRBV15
J gene: TRBJ1-5

CDR3 protein: ASRQWGGRADTQY
V gene: TRBV11-2
J gene: TRBJ2-3

CDR3 protein: ASSYEKGHQGELF
V gene: TRBV5-4
J gene: TRBJ2-2

CDR3 protein: ASGLGQGPQPQH
V gene: TRBV2
J gene: TRBJ1-5

CDR3 protein: ASSGTSGGPGLETQY
V gene: TRBV19
J gene: TRBJ2-5

CDR3 protein: ASSRSRVQETQY
V gene: TRBV3-1/TRBV3-2
J gene: TRBJ2-5

CDR3 protein: ASRRGPTFTDTQY
V gene: TRBV6-5
J gene: TRBJ2-3

CDR3 protein: ATAPGTGSSGANVLT
V gene: TRBV2
J gene: TRBJ2-6

CDR3 protein: AWSPRETQY
V gene: TRBV30
J gene: TRBJ2-5

CDR3 protein: ASSLTPGVVSLETQY
V gene: TRBV6-6
J gene: TRBJ2-5

CDR3 protein: ASRPPGAVFNEKLF
V gene: TRBV7-2
J gene: TRBJ1-4

CDR3 protein: ASSESRTGHSGNTIY
V gene: TRBV2
J gene: TRBJ1-3

CDR3 protein: ASSPERQGLNTEAF
V gene: TRBV18
J gene: TRBJ1-1

CDR3 protein: ASSLSGAGAF
V gene: TRBV7-9
J gene: TRBJ1-1

CDR3 protein: ASRMPGQGTEAF
V gene: TRBV6-5
J gene: TRBJ1-1

CDR3 protein: ASSLESGSTGAF
V gene: TRBV5-1
J gene: TRBJ1-1

CDR3 protein: ASSFRSLAGGLSTDTQY
V gene: TRBV7-2
J gene: TRBJ2-3

CDR3 protein: ASSPRVNTGELF
V gene: TRBV6-5
J gene: TRBJ2-2

CDR3 protein: ASSTGQLMTGELF
V gene: TRBV19
J gene: TRBJ2-2

CDR3 protein: ASSPTGTGNSPLH
V gene: TRBV27
J gene: TRBJ1-6

CDR3 protein: ASSRAGTSGGAGSYNEQF
V gene: TRBV7-8
J gene: TRBJ2-1

CDR3 protein: ASKRVDTGELF
V gene: TRBV25-1
J gene: TRBJ2-2

CDR3 protein: ASSVLDRAGANVLT
V gene: TRBV19
J gene: TRBJ2-6

CDR3 protein: ASSVARAEDTQY
V gene: TRBV9
J gene: TRBJ2-3

CDR3 protein: ASSRRDRDLYGYT
V gene: TRBV11-1
J gene: TRBJ1-2

CDR3 protein: ASSQMRGTDYGYT
V gene: TRBV3-1/TRBV3-2
J gene: TRBJ1-2

CDR3 protein: ASSLAPLAGEIYEQY
V gene: TRBV7-6
J gene: TRBJ2-7

CDR3 protein: ASSTHRGGGTGELF
V gene: TRBV19
J gene: TRBJ2-2

CDR3 protein: ASSGRQGAIVAGANVLT
V gene: TRBV7-6
J gene: TRBJ2-6

CDR3 protein: ASSSGGQRTNEKLF
V gene: TRBV7-2
J gene: TRBJ1-4

CDR3 protein: AWSAQYEQY
V gene: TRBV30
J gene: TRBJ2-7

CDR3 protein: AWTPDLSRQGKLF
V gene: TRBV30
J gene: TRBJ1-4

CDR3 protein: ASSRQGGTEAF
V gene: TRBV6-5
J gene: TRBJ1-1

CDR3 protein: ASSRDRGSYEQY
V gene: TRBV2
J gene: TRBJ2-7

CDR3 protein: ASRTASTDTQY
V gene: TRBV6-5
J gene: TRBJ2-3

CDR3 protein: ASSRIGVNGYT
V gene: TRBV18
J gene: TRBJ1-2

CDR3 protein: ASSLWRGQPQH
V gene: TRBV12-3/TRBV12-4
J gene: TRBJ1-5

CDR3 protein: ASSRSGTGNTEAF
V gene: TRBV3-1/TRBV3-2
J gene: TRBJ1-1

CDR3 protein: ASTPTGGQGANGELF
V gene: TRBV7-3
J gene: TRBJ2-2

CDR3 protein: ASSFPTGLAGNTIY
V gene: TRBV7-2
J gene: TRBJ1-3

CDR3 protein: ASPAIGRSPIQETQY
V gene: TRBV27
J gene: TRBJ2-5

CDR3 protein: ASSLGARTGGEQF
V gene: TRBV5-4
J gene: TRBJ2-1

CDR3 protein: ASSPGSGGFNQPQH
V gene: TRBV5-1
J gene: TRBJ1-5

CDR3 protein: ASSYEPKSDEQY
V gene: TRBV5-1
J gene: TRBJ2-7

CDR3 protein: ASSPLSGVNTEAF
V gene: TRBV3-1/TRBV3-2
J gene: TRBJ1-1

CDR3 protein: ASSHSTSDETQY
V gene: TRBV6-2/TRBV6-3
J gene: TRBJ2-5

CDR3 protein: ASSYLDRVGNEQF
V gene: TRBV6-5
J gene: TRBJ2-1

CDR3 protein: ASSGGDSMNTEAF
V gene: TRBV9
J gene: TRBJ1-1

CDR3 protein: ASSLDRGPQETQY
V gene: TRBV5-1
J gene: TRBJ2-5

CDR3 protein: ASSLEVGGNQETQY
V gene: TRBV5-1
J gene: TRBJ2-5

CDR3 protein: ASSPEGTGGTGYT
V gene: TRBV7-2
J gene: TRBJ1-2